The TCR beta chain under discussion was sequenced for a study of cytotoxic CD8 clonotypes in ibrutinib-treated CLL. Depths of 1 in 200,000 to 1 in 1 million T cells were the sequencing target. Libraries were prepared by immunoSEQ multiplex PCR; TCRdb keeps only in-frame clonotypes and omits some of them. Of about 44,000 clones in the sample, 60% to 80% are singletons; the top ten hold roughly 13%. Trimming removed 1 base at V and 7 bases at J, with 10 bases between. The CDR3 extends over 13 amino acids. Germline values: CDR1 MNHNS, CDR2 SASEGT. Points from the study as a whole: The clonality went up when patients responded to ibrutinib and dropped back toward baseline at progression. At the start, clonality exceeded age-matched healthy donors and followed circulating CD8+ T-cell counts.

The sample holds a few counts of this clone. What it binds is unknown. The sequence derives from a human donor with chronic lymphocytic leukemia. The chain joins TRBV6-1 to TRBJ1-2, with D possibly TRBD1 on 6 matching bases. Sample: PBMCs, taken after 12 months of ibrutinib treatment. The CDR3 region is CASSEVRGGGYTF. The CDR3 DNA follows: TGTGCCAGCAGTGAAGTAAGGGGGGGTGGCTACACCTTC.